This passage covers 32 T cell receptor beta chains from one sample sequenced in a study of shared clonotypes between healthy human individuals. The data were produced by immunoSEQ multiplex PCR, yet TCRdb's version contains in-frame clones alone and is incomplete. The repertoire holds roughly 2 million clones, less than 95% seen once, with 0.85% to 1.2% in the top ten. Only CD45RO-negative cells positively selected for CCR7 counted as naive CD8 cells, so terminally differentiated effector memory CD45RA+ cells were excluded. Material: naive CD8+ T cells sorted from blood. These receptors originate from a man aged 18 to 30 in good health.

The chain has TRBV6-5 and TRBJ2-2; 7 bases map to TRBD2. Trimming removed 7 bases from V and 5 bases from J; junction bases left unmatched: 10. Germline lookup yields CDR1 MNHEY and CDR2 SVGAGI. The CDR3 consists of 15 residues. The CDR3 nucleotides are TGTGCCAGCAATGTTGGGGGGGAGTGGACCGGGGAGCTGTTTTTT. Its translation is CASNVGGEWTGELFF.

This clone was picked up one time. The chain couples TRBV11-2 to TRBJ2-7; 10 bases fit TRBD1. Germline CDR1 reads SGHAT; CDR2 reads FQNNGV. The CDR3 extends over 18 amino acids. V was pared by 1 base and J by 2 bases, with 11 bases of the junction left unmatched. CDR3 sequence: CASSLATGGRGYPYEQYF. The CDR3 DNA reads TGTGCCAGCAGCTTAGCGACAGGGGGCCGAGGTTATCCCTACGAGCAGTACTTC.

The chain is built from TRBV2 and TRBJ2-1, with 8 bases that match TRBD2. Trimming took 4 bases from V and 2 from J; bases not matched to a gene: 7. The germline gives CDR1 SNHLY, CDR2 FYNNEI. The CDR3 runs to 16 residues. CDR3 residues: CASSAVSGRTYNEQFF. In DNA, the CDR3 is TGTGCCAGCAGTGCGGTGAGCGGGAGAACCTACAATGAGCAGTTCTTC.

This chain connects TRBV5-6 to TRBJ2-3; D call uncertain. In germline, CDR1 is SGHDT, CDR2 YYEEEE. The CDR3 covers 15 residues. Between the trimmed V and J ends, which lost 0 bases and 6 bases, there was a span of 14 bases. This CDR3 reads CASSLALGPRDTQYF. The CDR3 DNA reads as TGTGCCAGCAGCTTGGCCCTTGGGCCTAGGGATACGCAGTATTTT.

In DNA form, the CDR3 reads TGTGCCAGCAGGCGAGTTTTGAACACTGAAGCTTTCTTT. Protein sequence: CASRRVLNTEAFF. This chain links TRBV2 with TRBJ1-1; D not resolved. The CDR3 has 13 residues. V lost 6 bases and J 0 bases, leaving 8 bases between the germline ends. The germline V gene has CDR1 SNHLY and CDR2 FYNNEI.

As regards this clone: The sample carries other DNA sequences with the same CDR3. The chain recombines TRBV27 with TRBJ2-7; TRBD2 agrees at 15 bases. After removal of 5 bases from V and 4 bases from J, the junction contained 3 bases not matched to a gene. CDR1 and CDR2 from the germline V gene are MNHEY and SMNVEV (reference sequence). The CDR3 loop spans 15 amino acids. The CDR3 sequence is CASSPGLAGGYEQYF. The DNA of the CDR3 is TGTGCCAGCAGTCCAGGACTAGCGGGAGGGTACGAGCAGTACTTC.

The count of this clone is one. The CDR3 DNA is TGTGCCAGCAGTTTGGGGACAGGCAAAAGGTACACTGAAGCTTTCTTT. Translation gives CASSLGTGKRYTEAFF. V is TRBV27 and J is TRBJ1-1, with 8 bases lining up with TRBD1. Germline V gives CDR1 MNHEY, CDR2 SMNVEV (reference sequence). The CDR3 is made up of 16 amino acids. V lost 3 bases, J lost 3 bases, and 9 bases stayed unmatched.

The V gene is TRBV2, the J gene TRBJ1-2, with a possible D match to TRBD1 (6 bases). The CDR3 sequence is 12 residues long. V shed 3 bases and J shed 8 bases, with 10 bases lying between them. Germline V CDR1 and CDR2: SNHLY, FYNNEI. The CDR3 protein is CASSEGAEGYTF. The CDR3 DNA is TGTGCCAGCAGTGAGGGGGCGGAGGGCTACACCTTC.

The gene calls are TRBV18 and TRBJ2-7; possibly TRBD1 for D (5 bases). Germline loops: CDR1 KGHSH, CDR2 LQKENI. This CDR3 comprises 14 residues. The ends were cut back, 5 bases at V and 4 bases at J, with 15 bases in the middle. The CDR3 region is CASSSVGARYEQYF. The CDR3 bases are TGTGCCAGCTCAAGTGTAGGGGCCAGGTACGAGCAGTACTTC. Drawing the rest from reference TRBV18 and TRBJ2-7, the complete variable domain is NAGVMQNPRHLVRRRGQEARLRCSPMKGHSHVYWYRQLPEEGLKFMVYLQKENIIDESGMPKERFSAEFPKEGPSILRIQQVVRGDSAAYFCASSSVGARYEQYFGPGTRLTVT.

The V gene is TRBV11-3, the J gene TRBJ2-1; 10 nucleotides line up with TRBD1. J was trimmed by 7 bases and V by 5 bases; bases with no gene match: 2. Germline V gives CDR1 SGHNT, CDR2 YENEEA. The CDR3 spans 13 residues. The CDR3 nucleotides are TGTGCCAGCAGCCCGGGACAGGGGAATGAGCAGTTCTTC. Its translation is CASSPGQGNEQFF.

The rearrangement joins TRBV29-1 to TRBJ2-3, with 12 bases fitting TRBD2. The junction had 17 bases not matched to a gene; V was cut back by 7 bases and J by 6 bases. There are 17 residues in the CDR3. Per germline, CDR1 SQVTM and CDR2 ANQGSEA. The CDR3 DNA reads as TGCAGCGCAATCCTCTCCCCTACTAGCGGGGGGTGGGATACGCAGTATTTT. Translation: CSAILSPTSGGWDTQYF.

The chain combines TRBV27 with TRBJ2-7; 8 nucleotides agree with TRBD1. V lost 5 bases, J lost 4 bases, and 10 bases stayed unmatched. The length of the CDR3 is 15 residues. CDR1 and CDR2 (germline): MNHEY, SMNVEV (reference sequence). CDR3 sequence reads: CASSLRTGIAYEQYF. DNA of the CDR3: TGTGCCAGCAGTCTCCGGACAGGGATTGCGTACGAGCAGTACTTC.

Note on this clone: The sample carries other DNA sequences with the same CDR3. V is TRBV27 and J is TRBJ1-2; D unresolved. V was shortened by 2 bases and J by 4 bases, with 8 bases between the two germline ends. CDR1 and CDR2 from the germline V gene are MNHEY and SMNVEV (reference sequence). This CDR3 comprises 13 residues. Here the CDR3 reads CASSLNSLYGYTF. The CDR3 DNA sequence: TGTGCCAGCAGTTTAAACAGCCTCTATGGCTACACCTTC.

V is TRBV5-1 and J is TRBJ2-1; D not certain. Looked up from germline, CDR1 is SGHRS and CDR2 is YFSETQ. This CDR3 is 16 amino acids long. Trimming pared 3 bases from V and 1 base from J, leaving 14 bases between. CDR3 sequence: CASSYLRATSYNEQFF. The CDR3 nucleotides read TGCGCCAGCAGCTACCTTAGGGCGACATCCTACAATGAGCAGTTCTTC.

The gene calls are TRBV2 and TRBJ2-5; D not certain. Looked up from germline, CDR1 is SNHLY and CDR2 is FYNNEI. The V end lost 8 bases, the J end lost 5 bases, and 9 bases lay between the germline ends. The CDR3 has 11 residues. The CDR3 region has the DNA TGTGCCAGCGGCCCCTGGGAGACCCAGTACTTC. This sequence encodes CASGPWETQYF.

The rearrangement uses TRBV9 and TRBJ2-7, with D maybe TRBD1 (6 bases). Germline values: CDR1 SGDLS, CDR2 YYNGEE. This CDR3 is 15 amino acids long. The V end lost 3 bases, the J end lost 2 bases, and 15 bases lay between the germline ends. The CDR3 spells CASSAMSGTPYEQYF. CDR3 DNA sequence: TGTGCCAGCAGCGCCATGTCAGGGACACCCTACGAGCAGTACTTC.

The J gene is TRBJ1-3, the V gene TRBV11-2; possibly TRBD1 for D (6 bases). The V end lost 5 bases, the J end lost 2 bases, and 16 bases lay between the germline ends. This CDR3 comprises 16 residues. The germline V gene encodes CDR1 SGHAT and CDR2 FQNNGV. CDR3 region: CASSTTQGMTGNTIYF. The CDR3 region has the DNA TGTGCCAGCAGCACCACGCAGGGGATGACTGGAAACACCATATATTTT.

The chain combines TRBV9 with TRBJ2-3; D perhaps matches TRBD2 (6 bases). Trimming removed 1 base from V and 4 bases from J, with 19 bases in between. This CDR3 contains 17 residues. The germline V gene encodes CDR1 SGDLS and CDR2 YYNGEE. The CDR3 is CASSVKLGLSLPDTQYF. The CDR3 nucleotides are TGTGCCAGCAGCGTAAAATTGGGACTCTCCCTTCCAGATACGCAGTATTTT.

The chain couples TRBV5-4 to TRBJ1-5; no definite D call. Trimming cost V 1 base and J 1 base, with 3 bases left between them. The germline V gene has CDR1 SGHNT and CDR2 YYREEE (reference sequence). This CDR3 is built from 13 residues. The CDR3 DNA sequence: TGTGCCAGCAGCTTGAGAAGCAATCAGCCCCAGCATTTT. It is translated as CASSLRSNQPQHF. Drawing the rest from reference TRBV5-4 and TRBJ1-5, the complete variable domain is ETGVTQSPTHLIKTRGQQVTLRCSSQSGHNTVSWYQQALGQGPQFIFQYYREEENGRGNFPPRFSGLQFPNYSSELNVNALELDDSALYLCASSLRSNQPQHFGDGTRLSIL.

The chain joins TRBV27 to TRBJ1-1; D ambiguous. V was cut by 7 bases and J by 8 bases, with 14 bases left in between. The V gene's germline CDR1 is MNHEY and CDR2 SMNVEV (reference sequence). The CDR3 covers 12 residues. The CDR3 reads CASTSGGAEAFF. The CDR3 DNA sequence: TGTGCCAGCACCTCCGGCGGCGCAGAAGCTTTCTTT.

In regard to this clone: This sequence may be a read error, since a much larger clone differs from it by one base. Other nucleotide sequences in the sample specify the same CDR3. The V call is TRBV4-3, the J call TRBJ1-5; D remains unclear. V was pared by 2 bases and J by 0 bases, with 2 bases between. This CDR3 is 13 amino acids long. Germline V gene lookup returns CDR1 LGHNA and CDR2 YSLEER. Written as DNA, the CDR3 is TGCGCCAGCAGCCAAAATAGCAATCAGCCCCAGCATTTT. Protein product: CASSQNSNQPQHF.

Regarding this clone: The same CDR3 is also encoded by other DNA sequences in this sample. The CDR3: CASSLGQGAGNEQFF. Written as DNA, the CDR3 is TGTGCCAGCAGCTTGGGCCAGGGGGCGGGCAATGAGCAGTTCTTC. The V call is TRBV5-4, the J call TRBJ2-1, with 8 bases fitting TRBD1. CDR1 SGHNT and CDR2 YYREEE come from the germline V gene (reference sequence). The CDR3 totals 15 residues. The V and J ends lost 0 bases and 6 bases, in that order; junction bases with no gene match: 5.

This clone appeared once. This chain connects TRBV5-6 to TRBJ1-2; a weak D match, TRBD1 (6 bases). With 4 bases removed from V and 6 bases from J, the gap between germline ends came to 16 bases. Germline CDR1 SGHDT, CDR2 YYEEEE. The CDR3 has 14 amino acids. The CDR3 reads CASSAGDRIDGYTF. The CDR3 region has the DNA TGTGCCAGCAGCGCAGGGGATAGGATAGATGGCTACACCTTC.

CDR3 nucleotides: TGTGCCAGCAGTCTCGACTCGTCACTCTACGAGCAGTACTTC. This translates into CASSLDSSLYEQYF. V gene TRBV27 combines with J gene TRBJ2-7; D call uncertain. The CDR3 loop spans 14 amino acids. In germline, CDR1 is MNHEY, CDR2 SMNVEV (reference sequence). The V end lost 5 bases, the J end lost 3 bases, and 14 bases lay between the germline ends.

V gene TRBV6-5 combines with J gene TRBJ2-1; D remains ambiguous. V was cut by 4 bases and J by 9 bases, with 10 bases left in between. CDR3 length: 12 amino acids. Germline assignment: CDR1 MNHEY and CDR2 SVGAGI. The CDR3 nucleotides read TGTGCCAGCAGTTCGACTCCGAGTGAGCAGTTCTTC. Translated: CASSSTPSEQFF.

V and J are TRBV29-1 and TRBJ2-3, with 8 bases lining up with TRBD2. Trimming at V came to 6 bases and at J to 3 bases, leaving 11 bases not matched to a gene. The CDR3 has 15 amino acids. The germline gives CDR1 SQVTM, CDR2 ANQGSEA. The CDR3 sequence is CSVLERGWDTDTQYF. In DNA, the CDR3 is TGCAGCGTCTTAGAGCGGGGGTGGGATACAGATACGCAGTATTTT.

There are a few counts of this clone. The chain uses TRBV9 and TRBJ1-1; D may be TRBD1 (6 bases). V was cut by 0 bases and J by 10 bases, with 13 bases left in between. Germline-derived CDR1 and CDR2 are SGDLS and YYNGEE. The CDR3 is 13 residues long. CDR3 DNA sequence: TGTGCCAGCAGCGTAGAAGGGGGTATAGTAGCTTTCTTT. Its protein is CASSVEGGIVAFF.

The rearrangement joins TRBV19 to TRBJ2-7, with 9 nucleotides matching TRBD2. Germline CDR1 LNHDA, CDR2 SQIVND (reference sequence). This CDR3 region has 14 residues. With 3 bases clipped from V and 5 bases from J, the junction kept 5 bases outside the gene matches. The CDR3 DNA sequence: TGTGCCAGTAGTATCCTAGCGGGATTCAACGAGCAGTACTTC. It translates to CASSILAGFNEQYF. The whole variable domain, filled in from reference TRBV19 and TRBJ2-7, reads DGGITQSPKYLFRKEGQNVTLSCEQNLNHDAMYWYRQDPGQGLRLIYYSQIVNDFQKGDIAEGYSVSREKKESFPLTVTSAQKNPTAFYLCASSILAGFNEQYFGPGTRLTVT.

The V and J genes are TRBV7-2 and TRBJ2-1; 10 bases match TRBD2. The CDR3 runs to 16 residues. The ends lost 5 bases at V and 5 bases at J; junction bases unmatched: 9. Germline V lookup: CDR1 SGHTA, CDR2 FQGNSA. DNA of the CDR3: TGTGCCAGCAGCCCGTTTCTAGCGGGGGTGAACAATGAGCAGTTCTTC. Translating it yields CASSPFLAGVNNEQFF.

The chain carries TRBV9 and TRBJ2-5; TRBD2 matches 9 bases. The length of the CDR3 is 20 residues. Germline CDR1 reads SGDLS; CDR2 reads YYNGEE. With V trimmed by 2 bases and J by 1 base, 18 bases remained unmatched. The CDR3 spells CASSVPGGAGGTESQETQYF. The CDR3 DNA sequence: TGTGCCAGCAGCGTCCCCGGAGGGGCGGGAGGGACAGAATCCCAAGAGACCCAGTACTTC.

This chain uses TRBV4-1 with TRBJ2-5; D not resolved. V lost 1 base to trimming and J lost 2 bases, with 8 bases between them. CDR1 is MGHRA and CDR2 is YSYEKL in the germline V gene. The CDR3 runs to 14 residues. The CDR3 bases are TGCGCCAGCAGCCAAGGTCCGCAGCAAGAGACCCAGTACTTC. This gives the protein CASSQGPQQETQYF.

Turning to this clone: The germline gene is not matched at one end of the junction; a read error may be the cause. The rearrangement uses TRBV5-6 and TRBJ1-5; D gene ambiguous. The CDR3 totals 14 residues. CDR1 and CDR2 (germline): SGHDT, YYEEEE. CDR3 sequence (DNA): TGTGCCAGCAGCTTGAGAGAGAGCAGTCAGCCCCAGCATTTT. Translation gives CASSLRESSQPQHF.